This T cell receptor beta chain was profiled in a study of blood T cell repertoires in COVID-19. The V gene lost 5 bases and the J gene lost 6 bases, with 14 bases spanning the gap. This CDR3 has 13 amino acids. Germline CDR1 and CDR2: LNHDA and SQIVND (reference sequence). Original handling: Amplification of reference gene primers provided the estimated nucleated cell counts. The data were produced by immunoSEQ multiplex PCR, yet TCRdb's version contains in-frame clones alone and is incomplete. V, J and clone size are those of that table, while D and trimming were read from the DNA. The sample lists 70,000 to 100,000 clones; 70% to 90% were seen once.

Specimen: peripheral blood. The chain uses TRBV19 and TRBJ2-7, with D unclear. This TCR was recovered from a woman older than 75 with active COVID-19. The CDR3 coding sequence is TGTGCCAGTAGTCCCCAGGCCATTGGCGAGCAGTACTTC. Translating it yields CASSPQAIGEQYF.